The source of this T cell receptor (beta chain) is a study of T cell clones after liver transplantation. Study context: Immunosuppression withdrawal was tried within 2 years after liver transplantation in this trial. The study's findings and limits: Low donor cell numbers restricted donor-reactive repertoire measurement in two subjects. Graft donor-reactive T cells possibly entered the graft instead of undergoing deletion.

Germline V gene data show CDR1 as SGHRS and CDR2 as YFSETQ. V dropped 0 bases and J dropped 6; count of bases not matched to a gene: 6. The CDR3 sequence is 15 residues long. Clones were read by immunoSEQ multiplex PCR, and TCRdb kept only the in-frame ones, dropping some. The sample has 50,000 to 70,000 clones, around three quarters seen once. On this clone: Antigen specificity is unknown.

The sample in question was CD4+ T cells from blood, obtained at the approximately 15-month timepoint. The sequence was obtained from a human patient who received a liver transplant. The T cells may partly be graft donor cells. This chain links TRBV5-1 with TRBJ2-7; 10 nucleotides line up with TRBD1. The CDR3 coding sequence is TGCGCCAGCAGCTTGGGGGGACAGGGGTACTCCGAGCAGTACTTC. Translated: CASSLGGQGYSEQYF.